The TCR beta chain described here comes from a study of blood T cell repertoires in COVID-19. Study as a whole: Nucleic acid was either cDNA or gDNA, and it came from T cells, B-cell-depleted T cells, or PBMCs.

The CDR3 extends over 14 amino acids. Trimming at V came to 4 bases and at J to 3 bases, leaving 4 bases not matched to a gene. Germline CDR1 SGHRS, CDR2 YFSETQ. Method: immunoSEQ multiplex PCR; TCRdb's copy keeps in-frame clones and lacks some. The data hold tens of thousands of clones, with roughly 88% observed a single time. The sequence was obtained from a woman in her sixties or seventies with acute or convalescent COVID-19. The rearrangement joins TRBV5-1 to TRBJ1-1, with TRBD1 matching over 9 bases. The specimen sequenced was peripheral blood. CDR3 protein: CASSEQGAYTEAFF. Here the CDR3 DNA reads TGCGCCAGCAGCGAACAGGGGGCATACACTGAAGCTTTCTTT.